This paragraph covers one T cell receptor (beta chain) sequence. What it binds is not known. After removal of 5 bases from V and 2 bases from J, the junction contained 4 bases not matched to a gene. Per the germline V gene, CDR1 is GTSNPN and CDR2 is SVGIG (reference sequence). The CDR3 consists of 14 residues. What was sequenced were expressed TCRB transcripts, since all of the isolated RNA had been reverse transcribed. Sequenced by immunoSEQ multiplex PCR; TCRdb stores in-frame clones only, minus some. The data show roughly 400,000 clones, about 16% seen once. This sample was included in a study of beta chain features in type 1 diabetes. The study's findings and limits: Shorter templates might be favored by PCR, equally in patients and controls. Junctions at VDJ sites from type 1 diabetes patients had fewer insertions and more deletions.

Sorted CD4+ subsets: naive, central memory, regulatory, stem cell-like memory (CD45RO/CCR7/CD25/CD127/CD95/CD27 panel). The source is a woman aged 18-29 years in good health. The sequencing input was naive CD4+ T cells from blood. V and J are TRBV30 and TRBJ2-3; 10 bases are a match to TRBD2. CDR3 in DNA: TGTGCCTGGGGGGGACTAGCGAACACAGATACGCAGTATTTT. It specifies CAWGGLANTDTQYF. The whole variable domain, remainder taken from reference TRBV30 and TRBJ2-3, is SQTIHQWPATLVQPVGSPLSLECTVEGTSNPNLYWYRQAAGRGLQLLFYSVGIGQISSEVPQNLSASRPQDRQFILSSKKLLLSDSGFYLCAWGGLANTDTQYFGPGTRLTVL.